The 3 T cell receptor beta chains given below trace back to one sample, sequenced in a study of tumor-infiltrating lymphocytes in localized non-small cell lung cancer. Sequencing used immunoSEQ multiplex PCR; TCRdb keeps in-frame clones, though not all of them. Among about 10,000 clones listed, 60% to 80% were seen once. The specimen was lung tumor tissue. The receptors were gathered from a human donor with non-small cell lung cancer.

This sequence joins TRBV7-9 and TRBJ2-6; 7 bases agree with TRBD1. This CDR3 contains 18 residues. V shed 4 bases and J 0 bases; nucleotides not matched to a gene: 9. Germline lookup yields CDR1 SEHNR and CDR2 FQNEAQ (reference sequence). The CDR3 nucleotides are TGTGCCAGCAGCTCCCGCGACAGGGCACCCTCTGGGGCCAACGTCCTGACTTTC. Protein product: CASSSRDRAPSGANVLTF.

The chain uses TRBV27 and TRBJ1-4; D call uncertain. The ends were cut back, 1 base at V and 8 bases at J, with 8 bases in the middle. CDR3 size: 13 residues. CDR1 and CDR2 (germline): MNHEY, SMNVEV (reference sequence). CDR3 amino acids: CASSLYGSEKLFF. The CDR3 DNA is TGTGCCAGCAGTTTATATGGCTCGGAAAAACTGTTTTTT.

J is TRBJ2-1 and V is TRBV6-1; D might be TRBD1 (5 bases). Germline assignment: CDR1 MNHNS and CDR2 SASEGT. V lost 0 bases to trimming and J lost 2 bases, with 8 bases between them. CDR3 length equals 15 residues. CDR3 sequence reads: CASSEAGVTYNEQFF. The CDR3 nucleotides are TGTGCCAGCAGTGAAGCAGGGGTAACCTACAATGAGCAGTTCTTC.